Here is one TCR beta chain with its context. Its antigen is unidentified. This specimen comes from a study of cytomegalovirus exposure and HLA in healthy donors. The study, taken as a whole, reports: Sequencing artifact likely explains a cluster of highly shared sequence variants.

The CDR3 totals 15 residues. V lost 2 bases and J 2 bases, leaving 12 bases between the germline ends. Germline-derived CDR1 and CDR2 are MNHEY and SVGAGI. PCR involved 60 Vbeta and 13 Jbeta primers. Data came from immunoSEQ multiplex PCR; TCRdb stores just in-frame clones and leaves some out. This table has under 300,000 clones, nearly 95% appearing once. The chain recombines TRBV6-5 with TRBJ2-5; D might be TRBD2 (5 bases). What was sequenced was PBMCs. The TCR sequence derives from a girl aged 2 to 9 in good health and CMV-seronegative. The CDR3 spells CASSYRLGGQETQYF. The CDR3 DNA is TGTGCCAGCAGTTACAGGTTAGGCGGGCAAGAGACCCAGTACTTC.